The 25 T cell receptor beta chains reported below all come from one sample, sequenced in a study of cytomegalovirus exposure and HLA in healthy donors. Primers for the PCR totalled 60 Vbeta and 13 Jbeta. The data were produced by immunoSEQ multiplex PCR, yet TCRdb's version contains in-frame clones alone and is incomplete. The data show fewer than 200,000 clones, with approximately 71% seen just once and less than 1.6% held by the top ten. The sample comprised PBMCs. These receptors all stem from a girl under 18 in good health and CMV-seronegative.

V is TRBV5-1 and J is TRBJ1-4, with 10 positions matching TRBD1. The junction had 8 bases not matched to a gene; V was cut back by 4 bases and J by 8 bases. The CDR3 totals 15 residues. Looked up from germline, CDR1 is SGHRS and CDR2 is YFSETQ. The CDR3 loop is CASSPSGTGDEKLFF. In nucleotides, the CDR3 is TGCGCCAGCAGCCCCTCCGGGACAGGGGACGAAAAACTGTTTTTT.

CDR3 amino acids: CASISPYNEQFF. CDR3 DNA sequence: TGCGCCAGCATATCCCCCTACAATGAGCAGTTCTTC. This sequence joins TRBV5-1 and TRBJ2-1; D gene uncertain. Trimming pared 6 bases from V and 2 bases from J, leaving 6 bases between. CDR3 length: 12 residues. Germline V lookup: CDR1 SGHRS, CDR2 YFSETQ.

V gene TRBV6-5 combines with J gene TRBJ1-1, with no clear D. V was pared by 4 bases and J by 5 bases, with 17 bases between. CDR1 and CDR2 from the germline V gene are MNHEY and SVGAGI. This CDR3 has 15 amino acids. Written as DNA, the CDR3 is TGTGCCAGCAGTTCCTCGACCCTACGGGAAACTGAAGCTTTCTTT. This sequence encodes CASSSSTLRETEAFF.

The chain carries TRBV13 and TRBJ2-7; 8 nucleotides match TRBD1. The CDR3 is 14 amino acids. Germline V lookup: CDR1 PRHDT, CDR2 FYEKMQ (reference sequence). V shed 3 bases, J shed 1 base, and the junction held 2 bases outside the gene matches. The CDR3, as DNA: TGTGCCAGCAGCTTCGGACAGGGATCCTACGAGCAGTACTTC. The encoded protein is CASSFGQGSYEQYF.

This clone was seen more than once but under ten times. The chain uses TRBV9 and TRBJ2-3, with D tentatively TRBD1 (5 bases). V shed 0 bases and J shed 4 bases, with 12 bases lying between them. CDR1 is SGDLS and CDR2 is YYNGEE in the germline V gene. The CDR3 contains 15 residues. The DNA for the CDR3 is TGTGCCAGCAGCGTAGCGGCCCTGGGGCCAGATACGCAGTATTTT. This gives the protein CASSVAALGPDTQYF.

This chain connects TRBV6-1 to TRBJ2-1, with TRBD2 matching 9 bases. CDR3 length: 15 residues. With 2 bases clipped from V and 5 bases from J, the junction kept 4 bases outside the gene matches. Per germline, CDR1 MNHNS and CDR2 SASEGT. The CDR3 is CASSERVAGDNEQFF. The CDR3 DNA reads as TGTGCCAGCAGTGAAAGGGTAGCGGGGGACAATGAGCAGTTCTTC.

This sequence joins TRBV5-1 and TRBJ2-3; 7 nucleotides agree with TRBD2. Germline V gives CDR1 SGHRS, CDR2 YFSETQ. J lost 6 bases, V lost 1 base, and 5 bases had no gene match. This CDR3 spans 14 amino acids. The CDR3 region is CASSLNRGGDTQYF. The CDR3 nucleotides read TGCGCCAGCAGCTTGAATCGGGGAGGGGATACGCAGTATTTT.

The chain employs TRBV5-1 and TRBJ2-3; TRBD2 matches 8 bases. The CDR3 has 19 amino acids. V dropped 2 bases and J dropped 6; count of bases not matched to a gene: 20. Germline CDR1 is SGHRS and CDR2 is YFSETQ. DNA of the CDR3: TGCGCCAGCAGCTTTGGTCGGGTTTCGTCCGAGACTAGCGTGGATACGCAGTATTTT. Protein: CASSFGRVSSETSVDTQYF.

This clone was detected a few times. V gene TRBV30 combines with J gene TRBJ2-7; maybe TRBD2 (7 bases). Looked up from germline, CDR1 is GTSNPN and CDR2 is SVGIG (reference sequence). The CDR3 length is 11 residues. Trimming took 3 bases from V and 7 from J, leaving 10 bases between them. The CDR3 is CAWRGGAEQYF. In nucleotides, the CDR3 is TGTGCCTGGAGGGGGGGGGCGGAGCAGTACTTC.

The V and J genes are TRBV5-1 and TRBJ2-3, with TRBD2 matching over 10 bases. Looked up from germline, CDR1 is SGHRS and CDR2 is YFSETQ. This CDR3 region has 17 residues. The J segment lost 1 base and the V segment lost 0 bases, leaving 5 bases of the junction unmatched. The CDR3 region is CASSLARLAGRTDTQYF. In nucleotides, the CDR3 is TGCGCCAGCAGCTTGGCCCGACTAGCGGGTCGCACAGATACGCAGTATTTT.

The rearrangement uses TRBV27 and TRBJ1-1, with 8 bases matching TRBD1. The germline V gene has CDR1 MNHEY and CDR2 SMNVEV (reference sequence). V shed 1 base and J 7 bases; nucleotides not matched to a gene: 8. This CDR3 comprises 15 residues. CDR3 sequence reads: CASSLFPRTGSEAFF. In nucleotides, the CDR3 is TGTGCCAGCAGTTTATTCCCCCGGACAGGGAGTGAAGCTTTCTTT.

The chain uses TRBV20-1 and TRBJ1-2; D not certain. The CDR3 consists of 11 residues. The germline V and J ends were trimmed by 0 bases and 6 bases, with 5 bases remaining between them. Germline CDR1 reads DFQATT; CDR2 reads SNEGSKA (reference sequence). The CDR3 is CSARDSHGYTF. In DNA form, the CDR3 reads TGCAGTGCTAGAGATTCTCATGGCTACACCTTC.

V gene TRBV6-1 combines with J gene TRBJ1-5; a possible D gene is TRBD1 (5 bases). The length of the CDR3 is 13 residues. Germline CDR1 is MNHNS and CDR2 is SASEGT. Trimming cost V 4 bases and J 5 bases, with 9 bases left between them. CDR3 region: CASSVTGDQPQHF. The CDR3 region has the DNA TGTGCCAGCAGTGTAACGGGGGATCAGCCCCAGCATTTT.

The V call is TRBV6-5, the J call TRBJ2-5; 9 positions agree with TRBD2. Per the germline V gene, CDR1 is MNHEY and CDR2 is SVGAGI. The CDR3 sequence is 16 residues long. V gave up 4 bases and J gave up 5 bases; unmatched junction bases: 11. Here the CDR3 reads CASSLRPAGGGETQYF. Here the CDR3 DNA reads TGTGCCAGCAGTTTACGGCCAGCGGGGGGTGGTGAGACCCAGTACTTC.

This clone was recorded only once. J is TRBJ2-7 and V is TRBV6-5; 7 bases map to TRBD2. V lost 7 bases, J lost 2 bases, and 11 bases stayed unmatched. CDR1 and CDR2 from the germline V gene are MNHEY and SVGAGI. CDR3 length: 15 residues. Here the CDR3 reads CASTSPGGGTYEQYF. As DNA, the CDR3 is TGTGCCAGCACCTCCCCTGGGGGGGGGACCTACGAGCAGTACTTC.

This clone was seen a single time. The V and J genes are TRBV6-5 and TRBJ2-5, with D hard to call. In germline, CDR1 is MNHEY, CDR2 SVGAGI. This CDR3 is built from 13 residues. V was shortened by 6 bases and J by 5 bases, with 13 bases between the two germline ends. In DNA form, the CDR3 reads TGTGCCAGCAGAAATGAGAGGCGGGAGACCCAGTACTTC. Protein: CASRNERRETQYF.

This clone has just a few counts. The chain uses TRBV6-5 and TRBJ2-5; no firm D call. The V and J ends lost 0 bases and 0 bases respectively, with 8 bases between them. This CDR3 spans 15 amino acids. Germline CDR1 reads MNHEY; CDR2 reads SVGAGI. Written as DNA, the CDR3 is TGTGCCAGCAGTTACTCCCCCGACAACCAAGAGACCCAGTACTTC. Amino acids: CASSYSPDNQETQYF.

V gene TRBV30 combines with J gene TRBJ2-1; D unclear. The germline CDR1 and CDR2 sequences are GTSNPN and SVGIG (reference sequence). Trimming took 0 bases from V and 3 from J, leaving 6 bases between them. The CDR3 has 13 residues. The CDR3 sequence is CAWSVVSYNEQFF. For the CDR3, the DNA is TGTGCCTGGAGTGTAGTTAGCTACAATGAGCAGTTCTTC.

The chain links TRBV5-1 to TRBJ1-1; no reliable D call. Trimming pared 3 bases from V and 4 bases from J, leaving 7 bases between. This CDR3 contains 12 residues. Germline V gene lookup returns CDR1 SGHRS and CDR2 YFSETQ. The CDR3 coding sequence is TGCGCCAGCAGCTGGAGTGGCACTGAAGCTTTCTTT. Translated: CASSWSGTEAFF.

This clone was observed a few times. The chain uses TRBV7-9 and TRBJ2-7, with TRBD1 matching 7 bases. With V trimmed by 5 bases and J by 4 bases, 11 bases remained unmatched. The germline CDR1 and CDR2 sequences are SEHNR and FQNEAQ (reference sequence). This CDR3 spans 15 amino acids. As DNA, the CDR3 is TGTGCCAGCAGCCCGACAAGACAGGGAAGGTACGAGCAGTACTTC. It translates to CASSPTRQGRYEQYF.

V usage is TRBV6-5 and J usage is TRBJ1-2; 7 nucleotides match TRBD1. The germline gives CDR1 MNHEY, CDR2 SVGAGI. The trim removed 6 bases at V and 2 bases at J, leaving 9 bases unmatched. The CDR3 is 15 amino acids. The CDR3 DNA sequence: TGTGCCAGCAGCCCCGAAGGGGGCGCGAACTATGGCTACACCTTC. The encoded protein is CASSPEGGANYGYTF.

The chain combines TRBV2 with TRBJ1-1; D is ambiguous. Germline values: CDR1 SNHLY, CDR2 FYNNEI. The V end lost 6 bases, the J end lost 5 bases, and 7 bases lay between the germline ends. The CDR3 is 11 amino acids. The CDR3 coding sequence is TGTGCCAGCAGCCCCCAAACTGAAGCTTTCTTT. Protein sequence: CASSPQTEAFF.

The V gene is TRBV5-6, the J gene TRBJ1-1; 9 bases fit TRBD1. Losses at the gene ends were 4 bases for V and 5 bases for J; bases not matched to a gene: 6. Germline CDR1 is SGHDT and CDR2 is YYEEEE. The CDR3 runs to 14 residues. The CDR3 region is CASSHGTGWTEAFF. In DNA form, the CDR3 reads TGTGCCAGCAGCCATGGGACAGGGTGGACTGAAGCTTTCTTT.

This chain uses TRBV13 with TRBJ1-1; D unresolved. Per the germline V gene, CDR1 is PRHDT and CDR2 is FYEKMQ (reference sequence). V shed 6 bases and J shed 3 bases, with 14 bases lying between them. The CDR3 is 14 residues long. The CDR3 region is CASRRRERDTEAFF. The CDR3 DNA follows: TGTGCCAGCAGACGACGGGAACGCGACACTGAAGCTTTCTTT.

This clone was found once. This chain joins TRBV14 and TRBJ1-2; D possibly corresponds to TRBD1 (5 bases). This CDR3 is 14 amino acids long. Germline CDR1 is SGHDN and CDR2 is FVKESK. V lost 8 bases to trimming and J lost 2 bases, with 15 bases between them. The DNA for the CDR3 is TGTGCCAGCGATCAGACAGATATCAACTATGGCTACACCTTC. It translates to CASDQTDINYGYTF.